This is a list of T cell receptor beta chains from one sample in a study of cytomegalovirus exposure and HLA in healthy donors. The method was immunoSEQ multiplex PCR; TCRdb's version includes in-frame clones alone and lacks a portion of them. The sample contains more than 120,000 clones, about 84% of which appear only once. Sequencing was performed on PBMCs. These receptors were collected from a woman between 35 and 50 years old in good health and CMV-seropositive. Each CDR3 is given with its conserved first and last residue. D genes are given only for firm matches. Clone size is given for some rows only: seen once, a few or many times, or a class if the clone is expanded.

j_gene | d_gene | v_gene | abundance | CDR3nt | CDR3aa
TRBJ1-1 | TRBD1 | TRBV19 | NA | TGTGCCAGTGCCACGGGACAGGGGAACGGAAAGGCTGAAGCTTTCTTT | CASATGQGNGKAEAFF
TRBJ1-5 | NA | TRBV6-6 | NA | TGTGCCAGCAGCGAATCCCCCTACAGGGCGAGTCAGCCCCAGCATTTT | CASSESPYRASQPQHF
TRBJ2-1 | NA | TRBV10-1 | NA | TGCGCCAGCAGTGAGTCGGGCTCAAACAATGAGCAGTTCTTC | CASSESGSNNEQFF
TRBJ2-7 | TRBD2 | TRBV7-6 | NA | TGTGCCAGCAGCTTAGGCGCTCTAGCGGTCGAGCAGTACTTC | CASSLGALAVEQYF
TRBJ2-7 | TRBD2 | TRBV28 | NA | TGTGCCAGCAGTCGAGGACTAGCGGGAGGGTTTTACGAGCAGTACTTC | CASSRGLAGGFYEQYF
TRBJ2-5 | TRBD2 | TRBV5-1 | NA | TGCGCCAGCAGCGAGACAGCGGGACTAGGATCGGGAGAGACCCAGTACTTC | CASSETAGLGSGETQYF
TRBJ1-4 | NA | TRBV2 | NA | TGTGCCAGCAGCAGGGATCGTGAAAAACTGTTTTTT | CASSRDREKLFF
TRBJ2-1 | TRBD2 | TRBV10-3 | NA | TGTGCCATCAGTGAGTCTAAGGCTAGCGGGGATCACAATGAGCAGTTCTTC | CAISESKASGDHNEQFF
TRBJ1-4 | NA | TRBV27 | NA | TGTGCCAGCAGAAACAGACCTAATGAAAAACTGTTTTTT | CASRNRPNEKLFF
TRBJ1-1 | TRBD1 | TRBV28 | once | TGTGCCAGCAGTCAGCAGGGGGCGCGGGCTTTCTTT | CASSQQGARAFF
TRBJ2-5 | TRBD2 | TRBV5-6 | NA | TGTGCCAGCAGCTCTGTAGCGGGATTCGGGACCCAGTACTTC | CASSSVAGFGTQYF
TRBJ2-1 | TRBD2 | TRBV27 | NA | TGTGCCAGCAGTTTAAGGAGTAGCGCCAGGGAGGGTGAGCAGTTCTTC | CASSLRSSAREGEQFF
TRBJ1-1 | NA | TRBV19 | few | TGTGCCAGTAGTCCAGATAGGGAGTATAGCACTGAAGCTTTCTTT | CASSPDREYSTEAFF
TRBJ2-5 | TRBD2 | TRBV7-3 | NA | TGTGCCAGCAGCCCGGGGGTAGCGGGAGCGTGGGAGACCCAGTACTTC | CASSPGVAGAWETQYF
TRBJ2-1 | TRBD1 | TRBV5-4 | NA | TGTGCCAGCAGCCGTTCGCGGACAGGCAATGAGCAGTTCTTC | CASSRSRTGNEQFF
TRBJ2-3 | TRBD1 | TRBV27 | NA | TGTGCCAGCAGTTTAGCAACCGGGACAGGGGAATATTTT | CASSLATGTGEYF
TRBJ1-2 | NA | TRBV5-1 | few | TGCGCCAGCAGCTTGCGCCCAGGAGGCGACTATGGCTACACCTTC | CASSLRPGGDYGYTF
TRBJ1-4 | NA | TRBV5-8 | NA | TGTGCCAGCTCCAAAAGGCCGAGGGTTAATGAAAAACTGTTTTTT | CASSKRPRVNEKLFF
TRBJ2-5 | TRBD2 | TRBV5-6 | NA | TGTGCCAGCAGCTTGGTGGCAGCGGGAAGAGAGACCCAGTACTTC | CASSLVAAGRETQYF
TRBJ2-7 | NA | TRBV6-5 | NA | TGTGCCAGCAGTTTCGCACAATCCTACGAGCAGTACTTC | CASSFAQSYEQYF
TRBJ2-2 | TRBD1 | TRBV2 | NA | TGTGCCAGCAGTGGGGCAGGGGGCGACACCGGGGAGCTGTTTTTT | CASSGAGGDTGELFF
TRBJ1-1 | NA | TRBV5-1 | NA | TGCGCCAGCAGCCGCCCGGCCGGGACACCTAGTACCGTGAGCACTGAAGCTTTCTTT | CASSRPAGTPSTVSTEAFF
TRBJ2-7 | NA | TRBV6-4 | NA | TGTGCCAGCACCCTGATCCCCCCCCGCGGAAACTCCACCTACGAGCAGTACTTC | CASTLIPPRGNSTYEQYF
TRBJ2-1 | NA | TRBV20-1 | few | TGCAGTGTTTCCGACTATGTGGGGCAGTTCTTC | CSVSDYVGQFF
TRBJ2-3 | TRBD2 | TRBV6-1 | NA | TGTGCCAGCAGAGGACGACTAGCGGGCACAGATACGCAGTATTTT | CASRGRLAGTDTQYF
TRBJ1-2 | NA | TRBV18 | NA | TGTGCCAGCTCAACAGAAGATTATGGCTACACCTTC | CASSTEDYGYTF
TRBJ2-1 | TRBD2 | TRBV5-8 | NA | TGTGCCAGGCAGAGGGGGCAACTAGCGGGAGGGCCCAATGAGCAGTTCTTC | CARQRGQLAGGPNEQFF
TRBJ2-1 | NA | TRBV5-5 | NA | TGTGCCAGCAGCTTGTCGGCGCCGCAGGATGAGCAGTTCTTC | CASSLSAPQDEQFF
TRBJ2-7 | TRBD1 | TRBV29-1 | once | TGCAGCGGGACAGGGCCCTACGAGCAGTACTTC | CSGTGPYEQYF
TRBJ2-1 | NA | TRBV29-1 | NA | TGCAGCGTTGAAAAGGGGAACTACAATGAGCAGTTCTTC | CSVEKGNYNEQFF
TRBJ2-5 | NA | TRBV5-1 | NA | TGCGCCAGCAGCTTCGGTTCCCGGGAGACCCAGTACTTC | CASSFGSRETQYF
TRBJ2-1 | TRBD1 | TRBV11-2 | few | TGTGCCAGCAGCACCGGGACAGGGATCCACAATGAGCAGTTCTTC | CASSTGTGIHNEQFF
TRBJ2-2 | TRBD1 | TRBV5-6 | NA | TGTGCCAGCACCCTACCCGGGACAGCGAACACCGGGGAGCTGTTTTTT | CASTLPGTANTGELFF
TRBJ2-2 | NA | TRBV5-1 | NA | TGCGCCAGCAGTAACCCACTCTCCAGCGGGAACACCGGGGAGCTGTTTTTT | CASSNPLSSGNTGELFF
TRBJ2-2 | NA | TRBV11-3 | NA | TGTGCCAGCAGCGTCTACTTGAACACCGGGGAGCTGTTTTTT | CASSVYLNTGELFF
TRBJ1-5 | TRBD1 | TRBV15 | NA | TGTGCCACCAGCGGACAGGGTTATAGCAATCAGCCCCAGCATTTT | CATSGQGYSNQPQHF
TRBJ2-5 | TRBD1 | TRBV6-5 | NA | TGTGCCAGCAGGACAGGGGGCGCGGAGACCCAGTACTTC | CASRTGGAETQYF
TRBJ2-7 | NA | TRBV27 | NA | TGTGCCAGCAGACCAGCCGGGGCCTACGAGCAGTACTTC | CASRPAGAYEQYF
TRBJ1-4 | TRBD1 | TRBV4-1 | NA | TGCGCCAGCAGCCGTACAGGGGAATCTAATGAAAAACTGTTTTTT | CASSRTGESNEKLFF
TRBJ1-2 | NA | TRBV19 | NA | TGTGCCAGTAGTATGGCTTTGCGGGGTGGCTACACCTTC | CASSMALRGGYTF
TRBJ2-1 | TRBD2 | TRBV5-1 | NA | TGCGCCAGCAGCGGCGGGACTAGCGATAACAATGAGCAGTTCTTC | CASSGGTSDNNEQFF
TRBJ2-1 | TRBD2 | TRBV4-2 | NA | TGTGCCAGCAGCCAAGTCGCTCAGCGGGAGAAGGTGGATGAGCAGTTCTTC | CASSQVAQREKVDEQFF